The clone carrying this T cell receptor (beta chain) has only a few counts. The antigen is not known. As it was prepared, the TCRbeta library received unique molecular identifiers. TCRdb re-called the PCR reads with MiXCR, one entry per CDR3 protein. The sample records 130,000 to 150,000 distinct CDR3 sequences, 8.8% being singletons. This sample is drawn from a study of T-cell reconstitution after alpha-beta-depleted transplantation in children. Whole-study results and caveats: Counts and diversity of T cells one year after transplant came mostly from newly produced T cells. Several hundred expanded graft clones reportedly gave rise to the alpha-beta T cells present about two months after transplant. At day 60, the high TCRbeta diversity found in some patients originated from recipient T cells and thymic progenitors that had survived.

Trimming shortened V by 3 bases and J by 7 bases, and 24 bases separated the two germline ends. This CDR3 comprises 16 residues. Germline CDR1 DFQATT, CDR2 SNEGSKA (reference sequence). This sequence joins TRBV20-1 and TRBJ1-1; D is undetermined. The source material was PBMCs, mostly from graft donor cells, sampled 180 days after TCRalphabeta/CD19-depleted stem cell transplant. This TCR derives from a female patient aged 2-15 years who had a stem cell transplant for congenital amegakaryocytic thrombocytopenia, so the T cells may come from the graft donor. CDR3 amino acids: CSARSPPDRKKVEAFF. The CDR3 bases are TGCAGTGCTAGGTCCCCCCCGGACCGAAAGAAGGTTGAAGCTTTCTTT.